This T cell receptor (beta chain) was identified during a study of blood T cell repertoires in COVID-19 (dated by TCRdb to 2018 to 2020). In the study overall: Samples from collaborators originated in the United States, Italy and Spain and spanned both the acute and convalescent phases of COVID-19. The material from the prospective study consisted of cDNA or gDNA derived from T cells, B-cell-depleted T cells, or PBMCs. Deeply sampled blood TCRbeta repertoires from subjects exposed to, actively infected with, or recovered from COVID-19 were included in the dataset. The repertoires were released in a freely available public database intended as a resource for research on the immune response to SARS-CoV-2. Samples came from the ongoing ImmuneRACE study (first 160 participants) plus 1,254 subjects from 6 global collaborators. Sample metadata almost always included a de-identified subject ID, COVID-19 status, age in years and sex. HLA class I and class II types, where available, came from metadata supplied by the sample provider rather than from assay-based typing. The paper's findings and limits, for the study overall: Clinical and demographic metadata were provided uncurated, with the amount varying by source and participant.

TCRbeta CDR3 regions were amplified from genomic DNA using the immunoSEQ Assay, a bias-controlled multiplex PCR. Regarding the original processing steps: The number of nucleated cells in each sample was estimated from the amplification of reference gene primers within the assay. To quantify the absolute abundance of each unique TCRbeta CDR3 rearrangement, sequence reads were collapsed and filtered. Productive Simpson clonality was computed per sample as the square root of Simpson's diversity index over productive rearrangements. Sourced from immuneACCESS, this table was stored by TCRdb with only in-frame sequences that have V and J called. A share of the clones is absent; for the studies checked, an unresolved V gene accounts for under half, and the remainder has no known explanation. V, J and clone size are those of that table, while D and trimming were read from the DNA. The sample has fewer than 120,000 clones on record, roughly 80% of them singletons. Together, the top ten hold 16% of the sample.

Whole blood was collected in K2EDTA tubes by collaborating institutions according to the institutions' own protocols. For TCRbeta analysis, collaborators shipped samples as frozen whole blood, isolated PBMCs, or DNA extracted from either of those sample types. As to this clone: Its target antigen remains unknown. Per-nucleotide qualities are absent, and no much larger clonotype sits a single base away.

CDR1 and CDR2 are read off the germline V gene (reference sequence) as GTSNPN and SVGIG. V is cut by 5 bases and J by 3 bases, and the space between the germline ends is 11 bases. The CDR3 covers 13 residues, taking in both the cysteine and the phenylalanine. Only the CDR3 portion is preserved as DNA: 39 bases, with reading frame beginning at the first base. The clonotype originates from an older woman with acute or convalescent COVID-19. Sequenced sample: peripheral blood. The V and J genes are TRBV30 and TRBJ1-5; TRBD1 is possibly the D segment (6 matching bases). CDR3 loop: CAWSHRDNQPQHF. The sequenced DNA is TGTGCCTGGTCGCACAGGGACAATCAGCCCCAGCATTTT.